This T cell receptor (beta chain) was found in a study of OX40 agonist ivuxolimab in advanced cancers. Findings and limits, study-wide: Among patients with partial responses at 0.1-3.0 mg/kg, clonal expansion was among the lowest. Expanded clones tended on average to be more numerous among CD8+ T cells than CD4+.

Sequencing used immunoSEQ multiplex PCR; TCRdb keeps in-frame clones, though not all of them. Among 75,000 to 90,000 clones listed, about 91% were seen once. V was trimmed by 1 base and J by 7 bases, leaving 17 bases between them. CDR3 size: 15 residues. Per the germline V gene, CDR1 is LNHNV and CDR2 is YYDKDF (reference sequence). As to this clone: Its antigen is not known.

The chain uses TRBV15 and TRBJ2-7; D possibly matches TRBD1 or TRBD2 (5 bases each). The sequence was collected from an adult with an advanced solid tumor such as melanoma, head and neck, liver or kidney cancer. The sequencing here drew on CD4+ or CD8+ T cells sorted from blood, taken in a trial of the OX40 agonist ivuxolimab. The CDR3, as DNA: TGTGCCACCAGCAGAGTCCCGGGACCACTCATGGAGCAGTACTTC. Protein sequence: CATSRVPGPLMEQYF.